The 24 T cell receptor beta chains presented below share a single source sample, sequenced in a study of beta chain features in type 1 diabetes. Expressed TCRB transcripts were sequenced because the isolated RNA had all been reverse transcribed beforehand. This table comes from immunoSEQ multiplex PCR, and its TCRdb copy is limited to in-frame clones, with some not included. The sample shows some 410,000 clones, around 14% of them seen only once. Sequenced: naive CD4+ T cells from blood. The receptors come from a young man in good health.

The table lists this clone with a few counts. This chain links TRBV5-6 with TRBJ2-3; unclear D gene. Germline CDR1 SGHDT, CDR2 YYEEEE. Trimming removed 1 base at V and 2 bases at J, with 5 bases between. The CDR3 spans 13 residues. CDR3 DNA: TGTGCCAGCAGCTTGCAGGTCACAGATACGCAGTATTTT. Translating gives CASSLQVTDTQYF. Full variable domain (rest looked up from reference TRBV5-6 and TRBJ2-3): DAGVTQSPTHLIKTRGQQVTLRCSPKSGHDTVSWYQQALGQGPQFIFQYYEEEERQRGNFPDRFSGHQFPNYSSELNVNALLLGDSALYLCASSLQVTDTQYFGPGTRLTVL.

This rearrangement joins TRBV30 to TRBJ2-5; possibly TRBD1 for D (6 bases). V lost 0 bases to trimming and J lost 3 bases, with 11 bases between them. The germline V gene encodes CDR1 GTSNPN and CDR2 SVGIG (reference sequence). The CDR3 contains 14 residues. CDR3 protein: CAWSVRGIEETQYF. In nucleotides, the CDR3 is TGTGCCTGGAGTGTAAGGGGGATTGAAGAGACCCAGTACTTC.

The chain uses TRBV11-2 and TRBJ2-3; 7 positions match TRBD1. From germline, CDR1 is SGHAT and CDR2 FQNNGV. The length of the CDR3 is 16 residues. V gave up 2 bases and J gave up 2 bases; unmatched junction bases: 7. The DNA for the CDR3 is TGTGCCAGCAGCTTATTGGCAGGGGGAATCACAGATACGCAGTATTTT. Protein sequence: CASSLLAGGITDTQYF. Using reference TRBV11-2 and TRBJ2-3 for the parts outside the CDR3, the full variable domain is EAGVAQSPRYKIIEKRQSVAFWCNPISGHATLYWYQQILGQGPKLLIQFQNNGVVDDSQLPKDRFSAERLKGVDSTLKIQPAKLEDSAVYLCASSLLAGGITDTQYFGPGTRLTVL.

In its sample, this clone was seen a few times. J is TRBJ2-7 and V is TRBV28; perhaps TRBD2 as D (5 bases). The CDR3 sequence is 13 residues long. Trimming took off 3 bases at V and 4 bases at J, with 10 bases between the two ends. Germline assignment: CDR1 MDHEN and CDR2 SYDVKM. The CDR3 sequence: CASSFSGRYEQYV. CDR3 sequence (DNA): TGTGCCAGCAGTTTTTCGGGAAGGTACGAGCAGTACGTC.

V gene TRBV18 combines with J gene TRBJ2-5, with D unclear. This CDR3 spans 11 amino acids. Per germline, CDR1 KGHSH and CDR2 LQKENI. V was pared by 6 bases and J by 3 bases, with 5 bases between. Here the CDR3 reads CASSAKETQYF. Here the CDR3 DNA reads TGTGCCAGCTCGGCAAAAGAGACCCAGTACTTC.

This chain links TRBV6-5 with TRBJ2-1; 7 bases are shared with TRBD1. The J segment lost 11 bases and the V segment lost 4 bases, leaving 5 bases of the junction unmatched. Per the germline V gene, CDR1 is MNHEY and CDR2 is SVGAGI. This CDR3 is 12 amino acids long. The CDR3: CASSSGDRQQFF. Here the CDR3 DNA reads TGTGCCAGCAGTTCCGGGGACAGACAGCAGTTCTTC.

This chain joins TRBV4-3 and TRBJ2-3, with 10 bases aligning to TRBD2. V lost 4 bases, J lost 1 base, and 5 bases stayed unmatched. Germline V gene sequence: CDR1 LGHNA, CDR2 YSLEER. CDR3 length: 16 amino acids. In DNA form, the CDR3 reads TGCGCCAGCAGCCCGACGGGGACTAGCGGCACAGATACGCAGTATTTT. This translates into CASSPTGTSGTDTQYF.

This clone has just a few counts. DNA of the CDR3: TGCAGCGTTGACTGGCAGGGGAGCACAGATACGCAGTATTTT. Its protein is CSVDWQGSTDTQYF. The chain has TRBV29-1 and TRBJ2-3; D perhaps matches TRBD1 (6 bases). The length of the CDR3 is 14 residues. Germline V gene lookup returns CDR1 SQVTM and CDR2 ANQGSEA. The ends were cut back, 3 bases at V and 0 bases at J, with 10 bases in the middle.

The J gene is TRBJ2-2, the V gene TRBV9, with D possibly matching TRBD2 (5 bases). Deletions cut 3 bases from V and 1 base from J, with 13 bases between. This CDR3 comprises 16 residues. Germline-derived CDR1 and CDR2 are SGDLS and YYNGEE. The CDR3 DNA is TGTGCCAGCAGCGCAGCTCCGGCGGGGAACACCGGGGAGCTGTTTTTT. Residues: CASSAAPAGNTGELFF.

The V gene is TRBV27, the J gene TRBJ1-1; no clear D. The CDR3 contains 12 residues. Germline V lookup: CDR1 MNHEY, CDR2 SMNVEV (reference sequence). Trimming took off 2 bases at V and 11 bases at J, with 12 bases between the two ends. The DNA of the CDR3 is TGTGCCAGCAGTTTAGATCAGGTCAGGGCTTTCTTT. It yields the protein CASSLDQVRAFF.

This clone has a handful of counts. The chain recombines TRBV5-4 with TRBJ2-3, with D possibly matching TRBD2 (6 bases). In germline, CDR1 is SGHNT, CDR2 YYREEE (reference sequence). Between the trimmed V and J ends, which lost 4 bases and 0 bases, there was a span of 12 bases. This CDR3 region has 15 residues. Here the CDR3 reads CASSQRSGSTDTQYF. CDR3 coding DNA: TGTGCCAGCAGCCAACGTAGCGGTAGCACAGATACGCAGTATTTT.

The gene calls are TRBV19 and TRBJ2-3, with 12 bases matching TRBD2. The CDR3 is made up of 15 amino acids. V gave up 8 bases and J gave up 6 bases; unmatched junction bases: 9. Germline CDR1 and CDR2: LNHDA and SQIVND (reference sequence). The CDR3 DNA sequence: TGTGCCAGTGGGGAGACTAGCGGGAGTCGGGATACGCAGTATTTT. Protein product: CASGETSGSRDTQYF.

With regard to this clone: The sample has other DNA sequences that encode this CDR3 too. The rearrangement joins TRBV5-1 to TRBJ2-5, with 7 nucleotides matching TRBD1. Germline V gene sequence: CDR1 SGHRS, CDR2 YFSETQ. The CDR3 extends over 14 amino acids. V was clipped by 0 bases and J by 5 bases; unmatched bases: 4. The CDR3 sequence: CASSLGQGGETQYF. CDR3 bases: TGCGCCAGCAGCTTGGGACAGGGCGGTGAGACCCAGTACTTC. The whole variable domain, remainder taken from reference TRBV5-1 and TRBJ2-5, is KAGVTQTPRYLIKTRGQQVTLSCSPISGHRSVSWYQQTPGQGLQFLFEYFSETQRNKGNFPGRFSGRQFSNSRSEMNVSTLELGDSALYLCASSLGQGGETQYFGPGTRLLVL.

This clone appeared a few times. CDR3 protein: CASSLDRATKNIQYF. The CDR3, as DNA: TGTGCCAGCAGCTTAGACAGGGCAACCAAAAACATTCAGTACTTC. The chain is built from TRBV7-8 and TRBJ2-4, with a tentative D call TRBD1 (6 bases). This CDR3 has 15 amino acids. The germline V and J ends were trimmed by 1 base and 2 bases, with 9 bases remaining between them. Per the germline V gene, CDR1 is SGHVS and CDR2 is FQNEAQ.

This clone was seen only a few times. The genes are TRBV12-5 and TRBJ2-1; D perhaps matches TRBD1 (6 bases). The CDR3 runs to 12 residues. Trimming left V 6 bases short and J 7 bases short, with 10 bases between. The germline CDR1 and CDR2 sequences are LGHNT and FRNRAP. The CDR3 DNA reads as TGTGCTAGTGGGCCCGGACAGAATGAGCAGTTCTTC. Translation: CASGPGQNEQFF.

V gene TRBV6-1 combines with J gene TRBJ2-5; D not resolved. Per germline, CDR1 MNHNS and CDR2 SASEGT. Trimming shortened V by 5 bases and J by 5 bases, and 6 bases separated the two germline ends. This CDR3 contains 11 residues. This CDR3 is CASSPAETQYF. CDR3 bases: TGTGCCAGCAGTCCAGCCGAGACCCAGTACTTC.

This clone showed up just a few times. The chain joins TRBV25-1 to TRBJ2-4; 7 bases line up with TRBD2. CDR1 is MGHDK and CDR2 is SYGVNS in the germline V gene. The V and J ends lost 3 bases and 8 bases, in that order; junction bases with no gene match: 7. This CDR3 is 14 amino acids long. The CDR3 nucleotides read TGTGCCAGCAGTGAGCCCCAGGGAGGGTACATTCAGTACTTC. Encoded protein: CASSEPQGGYIQYF.

The chain combines TRBV5-4 with TRBJ2-1; D is ambiguous. The CDR3 covers 12 residues. V gave up 4 bases and J gave up 5 bases, with 7 bases separating them. Germline V gene sequence: CDR1 SGHNT, CDR2 YYREEE (reference sequence). CDR3 bases: TGTGCCAGCAGCCAAAAGCACAATGAGCAGTTCTTC. This sequence encodes CASSQKHNEQFF.

The CDR3 loop reads CASGLTGRETQYF. The CDR3 region has the DNA TGTGCTAGTGGTCTGACAGGAAGAGAGACCCAGTACTTC. The J gene is TRBJ2-5, the V gene TRBV12-5; D perhaps matches TRBD1 (6 bases). The CDR3 covers 13 residues. The V gene's germline CDR1 is LGHNT and CDR2 FRNRAP. The germline V and J ends were trimmed by 5 bases and 4 bases, with 11 bases remaining between them.

There are a few counts of this clone. This chain uses TRBV30 with TRBJ1-2; D perhaps matches TRBD1 (6 bases). Germline lookup yields CDR1 GTSNPN and CDR2 SVGIG (reference sequence). The V gene lost 2 bases and the J gene lost 3 bases, with 19 bases spanning the gap. The CDR3 totals 16 residues. The CDR3 sequence: CAWSRDTPGRDYGYTF. In DNA form, the CDR3 reads TGTGCCTGGAGTAGGGACACCCCTGGAAGAGACTATGGCTACACCTTC. The entire variable domain, with the rest obtained from reference TRBV30 and TRBJ1-2, is as follows: SQTIHQWPATLVQPVGSPLSLECTVEGTSNPNLYWYRQAAGRGLQLLFYSVGIGQISSEVPQNLSASRPQDRQFILSSKKLLLSDSGFYLCAWSRDTPGRDYGYTFGSGTRLTVV.

A few counts support this clone. The V gene is TRBV7-8, the J gene TRBJ1-5; no definite D call. Trimming removed 7 bases at V and 1 base at J, with 14 bases between. The CDR3 is 15 residues long. Germline V lookup: CDR1 SGHVS, CDR2 FQNEAQ. This CDR3 is CASNADALSNQPQHF. CDR3 in DNA: TGTGCCAGCAACGCAGACGCCTTGAGCAATCAGCCCCAGCATTTT. Together with reference TRBV7-8 and TRBJ1-5, the CDR3 gives the full variable domain: GAGVSQSPRYKVAKRGQDVALRCDPISGHVSLFWYQQALGQGPEFLTYFQNEAQLDKSGLPSDRFFAERPEGSVSTLKIQRTQQEDSAVYLCASNADALSNQPQHFGDGTRLSIL.

This clone was seen a handful of times. V is TRBV6-5 and J is TRBJ2-5, with 7 bases lining up with TRBD2. CDR3 length: 15 amino acids. Germline lookup yields CDR1 MNHEY and CDR2 SVGAGI. V trimming: 6 bases; J trimming: 2 bases; junction bases outside the gene matches: 9. CDR3: CASSYGSAGQETQYF. CDR3 DNA sequence: TGTGCCAGCAGCTACGGGTCAGCGGGACAAGAGACCCAGTACTTC.

This chain connects TRBV29-1 to TRBJ1-1; no reliable D call. The V and J ends lost 5 bases and 0 bases respectively, with 4 bases between them. CDR3 size: 11 residues. Looked up from germline, CDR1 is SQVTM and CDR2 is ANQGSEA. The CDR3 loop is CSVLMNTEAFF. CDR3 sequence (DNA): TGCAGCGTTCTGATGAACACTGAAGCTTTCTTT.

This clone was recorded a few times. The chain carries TRBV6-5 and TRBJ2-5, with D tentatively TRBD2 (6 bases). Germline V lookup: CDR1 MNHEY, CDR2 SVGAGI. The CDR3 has 15 residues. V was pared by 7 bases and J by 4 bases, with 19 bases between. CDR3 in DNA: TGTGCCAGCACGCGTAGCGGCGGGCCAGGAGAGACCCAGTACTTC. This translates into CASTRSGGPGETQYF.